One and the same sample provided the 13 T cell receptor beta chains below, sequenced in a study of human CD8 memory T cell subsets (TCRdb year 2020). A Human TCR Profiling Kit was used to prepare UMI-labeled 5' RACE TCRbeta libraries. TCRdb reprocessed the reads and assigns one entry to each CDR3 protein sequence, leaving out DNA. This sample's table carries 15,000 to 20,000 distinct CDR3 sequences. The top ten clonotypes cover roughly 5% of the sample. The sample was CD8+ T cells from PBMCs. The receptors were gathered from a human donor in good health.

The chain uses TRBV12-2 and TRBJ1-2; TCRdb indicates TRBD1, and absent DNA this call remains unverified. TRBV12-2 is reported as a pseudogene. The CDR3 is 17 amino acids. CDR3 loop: CASRSRDRGFFGYGYTF.

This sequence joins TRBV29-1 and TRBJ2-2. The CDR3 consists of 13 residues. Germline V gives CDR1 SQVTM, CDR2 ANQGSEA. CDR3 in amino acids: CSVEEDATGELFF.

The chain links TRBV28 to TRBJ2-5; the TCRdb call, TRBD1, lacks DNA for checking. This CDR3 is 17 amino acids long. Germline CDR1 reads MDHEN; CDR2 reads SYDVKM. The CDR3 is CASSLDPTGSVQETQYF.

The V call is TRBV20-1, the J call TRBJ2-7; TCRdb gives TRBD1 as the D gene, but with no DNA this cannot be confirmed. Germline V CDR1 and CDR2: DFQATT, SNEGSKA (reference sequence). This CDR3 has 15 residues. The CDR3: CSARDFEGASYEQYF.

CDR3 sequence: CASSFPQGTSGPSSYNEQFF. The chain joins TRBV7-6 to TRBJ2-1; TCRdb gives TRBD2 as the D gene, but with no DNA this cannot be confirmed. The CDR3 runs to 20 residues. Germline V CDR1 and CDR2: SGHVS, FNYEAQ.

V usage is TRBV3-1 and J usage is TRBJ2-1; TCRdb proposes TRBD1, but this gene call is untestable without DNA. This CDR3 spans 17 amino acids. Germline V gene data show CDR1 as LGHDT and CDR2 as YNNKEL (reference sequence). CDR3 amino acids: CASSQEGGGKGGNEQFF.

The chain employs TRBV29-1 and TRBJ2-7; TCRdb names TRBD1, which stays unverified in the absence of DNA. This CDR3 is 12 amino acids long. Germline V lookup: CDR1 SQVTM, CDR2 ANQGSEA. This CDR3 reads CSVGTRTYEQYF.

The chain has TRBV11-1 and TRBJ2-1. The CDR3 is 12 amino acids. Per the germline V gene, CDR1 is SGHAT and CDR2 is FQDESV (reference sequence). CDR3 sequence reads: CASSHSGNEQFF.

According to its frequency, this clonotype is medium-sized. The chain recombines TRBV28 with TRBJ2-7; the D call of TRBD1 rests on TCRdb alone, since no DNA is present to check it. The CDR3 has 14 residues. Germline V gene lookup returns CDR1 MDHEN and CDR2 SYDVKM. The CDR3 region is CASSPSDRVYEQYF.

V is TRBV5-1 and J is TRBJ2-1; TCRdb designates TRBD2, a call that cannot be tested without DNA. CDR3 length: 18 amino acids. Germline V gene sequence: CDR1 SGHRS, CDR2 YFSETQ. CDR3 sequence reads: CASSPTSGGHSSYNEQFF.

CDR3 residues: CASSLTRQGSYEQYF. V is TRBV28 and J is TRBJ2-7; TCRdb designates TRBD1, a call that cannot be tested without DNA. Germline V gene sequence: CDR1 MDHEN, CDR2 SYDVKM. The CDR3 runs 15 residues. Supplemented by reference TRBV28 and TRBJ2-7, the full variable domain reads DVKVTQSSRYLVKRTGEKVFLECVQDMDHENMFWYRQDPGLGLRLIYFSYDVKMKEKGDIPEGYSVSREKKERFSLILESASTNQTSMYLCASSLTRQGSYEQYFGPGTRLTVT.

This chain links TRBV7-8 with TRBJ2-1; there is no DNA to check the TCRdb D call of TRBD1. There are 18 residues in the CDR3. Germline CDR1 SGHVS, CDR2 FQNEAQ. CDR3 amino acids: CASSPLRTGSISYNEQFF.

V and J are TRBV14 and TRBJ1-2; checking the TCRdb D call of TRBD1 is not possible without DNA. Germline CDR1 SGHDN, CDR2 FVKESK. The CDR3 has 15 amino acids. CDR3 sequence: CASSQDRGTGYGYTF.